The present entry profiles one T cell receptor beta chain with its context. One junction end does not reproduce the germline sequence, and a read error may be involved. No fewer than 5.5 micrograms of total RNA were isolated from every sample. This specimen belongs to a study of blood T cells in healthy people across ages. The germline gives CDR1 DFQATT, CDR2 SNEGSKA (reference sequence). The CDR3 has 15 amino acids. Primers used in a second PCR of about 6 to 11 cycles were a sample-barcoded 5' primer and a J-beta primer mix. MiXCR, applied by TCRdb to the 5' RACE reads, yields one record per CDR3 protein. The repertoire holds just under 900,000 distinct CDR3 sequences, with about 28% as singletons.

The sequence was collected from a woman aged 80 or older in good health. The chain carries TRBV20-1 and TRBJ1-4, with no clear D. Sequences were obtained from blood. The chain's CDR3 is CSAPLRTDRNERLFF. As DNA, the CDR3 is TGCAGTGCTCCCTTAAGGACCGACCGTAATGAAAGACTGTTTTTT.